The text below deals with one T cell receptor (beta chain). What it binds is unknown. Based on CD45RO/CCR7/CD25/CD127/CD95/CD27, CD4+ regulatory, stem cell-like memory, naive and central memory cells were sorted. The CDR3 spans 13 residues. Germline V gene sequence: CDR1 GTSNPN, CDR2 SVGIG (reference sequence). V was pared by 5 bases and J by 1 base, with 11 bases between. TCRB transcripts that were expressed got sequenced, as all of the isolated RNA had been reverse transcribed. Sequencing used immunoSEQ multiplex PCR; TCRdb keeps in-frame clones, though not all of them. The table shows fewer than 250,000 clones, with 68% occurring only once. The data were obtained in a study of beta chain features in type 1 diabetes. Study results and limitations: Moderate but significant shortening of TCRB CDR3s was recorded in all four CD4+ subsets from Type 1 diabetes patients. The naive, central memory and Treg TCRB repertoires of patients appeared to be more similar to one another than those of healthy donors. Individuals with type 1 diabetes displayed fewer insertions and more deletions at VDJ junctions.

This clonotype was sampled from a man aged 30-40 years in good health. Sequences were obtained from naive CD4+ T cells from blood. The chain combines TRBV30 with TRBJ2-5; D gene uncertain. The CDR3: CAWSTVSQETQYF. In nucleotides, the CDR3 is TGTGCCTGGTCGACCGTAAGCCAAGAGACCCAGTACTTC.